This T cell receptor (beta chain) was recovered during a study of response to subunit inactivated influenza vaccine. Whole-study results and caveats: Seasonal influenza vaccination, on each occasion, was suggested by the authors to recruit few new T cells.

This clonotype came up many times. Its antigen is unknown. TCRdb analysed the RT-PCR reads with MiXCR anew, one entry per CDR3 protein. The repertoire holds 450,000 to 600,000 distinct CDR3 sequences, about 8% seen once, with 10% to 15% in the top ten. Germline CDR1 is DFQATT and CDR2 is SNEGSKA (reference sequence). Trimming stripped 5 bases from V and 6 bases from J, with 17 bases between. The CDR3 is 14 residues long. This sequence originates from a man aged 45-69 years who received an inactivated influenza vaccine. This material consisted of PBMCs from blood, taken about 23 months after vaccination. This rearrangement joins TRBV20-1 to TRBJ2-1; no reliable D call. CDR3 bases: TGCAGTGCTTCACTACCTGGCCCCAGCAATGAGCAGTTCTTC. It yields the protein CSASLPGPSNEQFF.